This T cell receptor (beta chain) was documented in a study of OX40 agonist ivuxolimab in advanced cancers. Generated by immunoSEQ multiplex PCR, the TCRdb table keeps only in-frame clones and is missing some. The data show tens of thousands of clones, with 70% to 85% seen just once and around 26% held by the top ten. With 4 bases removed from V and 5 bases from J, the gap between germline ends came to 15 bases. The CDR3 runs 14 residues. The germline V gene encodes CDR1 SGHRS and CDR2 YFSETQ. Sequences were derived from CD4+ or CD8+ T cells sorted from blood, sampled in a trial of the OX40 agonist ivuxolimab. J is TRBJ1-1 and V is TRBV5-1, with D maybe TRBD1 (5 bases). This sequence was found in an adult with an advanced solid tumor such as melanoma, head and neck, liver or kidney cancer. CDR3 in DNA: TGCGCCAGCAGCGTCGGGGGTTCGGGGACTGAAGCTTTCTTT. Its translation: CASSVGGSGTEAFF.